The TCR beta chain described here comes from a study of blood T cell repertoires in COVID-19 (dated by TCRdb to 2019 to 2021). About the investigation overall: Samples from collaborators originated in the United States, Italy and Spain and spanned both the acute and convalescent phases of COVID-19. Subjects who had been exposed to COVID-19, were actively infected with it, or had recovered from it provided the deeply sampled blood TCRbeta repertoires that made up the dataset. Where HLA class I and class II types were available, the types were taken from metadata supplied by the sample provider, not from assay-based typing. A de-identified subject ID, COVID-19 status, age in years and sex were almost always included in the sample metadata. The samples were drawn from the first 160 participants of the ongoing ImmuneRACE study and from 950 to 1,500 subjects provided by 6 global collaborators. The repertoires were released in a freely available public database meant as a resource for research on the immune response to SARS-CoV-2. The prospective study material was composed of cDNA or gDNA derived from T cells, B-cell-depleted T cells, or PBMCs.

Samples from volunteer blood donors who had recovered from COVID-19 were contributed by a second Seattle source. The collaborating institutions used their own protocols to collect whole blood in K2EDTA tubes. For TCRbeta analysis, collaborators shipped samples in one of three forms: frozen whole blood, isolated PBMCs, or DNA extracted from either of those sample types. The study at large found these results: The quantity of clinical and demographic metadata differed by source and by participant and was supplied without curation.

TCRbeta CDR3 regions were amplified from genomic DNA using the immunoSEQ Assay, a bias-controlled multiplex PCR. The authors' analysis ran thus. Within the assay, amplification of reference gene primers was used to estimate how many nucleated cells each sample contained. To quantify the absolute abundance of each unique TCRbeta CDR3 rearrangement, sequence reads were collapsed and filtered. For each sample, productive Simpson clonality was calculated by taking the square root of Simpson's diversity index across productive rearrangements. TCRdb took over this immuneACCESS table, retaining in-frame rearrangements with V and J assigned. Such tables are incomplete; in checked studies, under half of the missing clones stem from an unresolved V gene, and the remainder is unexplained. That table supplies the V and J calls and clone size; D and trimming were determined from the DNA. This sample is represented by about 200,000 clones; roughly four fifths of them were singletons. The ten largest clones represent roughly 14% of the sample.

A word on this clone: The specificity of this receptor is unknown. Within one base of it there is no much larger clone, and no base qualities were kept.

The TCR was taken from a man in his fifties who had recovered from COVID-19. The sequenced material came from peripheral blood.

The sequence in DNA is TGTGCCAGCAGCCCATTGGACAGGGGAGATGGCTACACCTTC. This yields the protein CASSPLDRGDGYTF. The sequence links TRBV5-4 to TRBJ1-2, with 9 bases aligning to TRBD1. Via the germline V gene (reference sequence), CDR1 is SGHNT and CDR2 YYREEE. V is trimmed back by 4 bases and J by 6 bases, and the junction contains 7 bases that no gene match accounts for. The CDR3 spans 14 residues, from the cysteine through the phenylalanine. CDR3 DNA is the only sequence kept; it has 42 bases, read in frame from the first base.